This T cell receptor (beta chain) was sequenced in a study of T cells in Graves' hyperthyroidism and ophthalmopathy. Study-level results: Separation of ophthalmopathy from stable hyperthyroidism was achieved by a 13 V-J model.

Researchers took RNA transcripts and amplified the TCR beta CDR3 regions from them. Initially, a first-round RT-PCR of the TCR CDR3 employed the HTBI primer set. TCRdb itself ran the multiplex PCR reads through MiXCR, one entry per CDR3 protein. The profile shows almost 600,000 distinct CDR3 sequences, about half of them singletons. Diagnostic assessment was based on clinical symptoms, serum thyroxine and TRAb, thyroid ultrasound and orbital computed tomography. In regard to this clonotype: Its antigen is as yet unknown.

This receptor was identified in a woman between 18 and 29 years old with Graves' hyperthyroidism. Sequenced: peripheral blood or thyroid tissue (not recorded which).

CDR3 in DNA: TGTGCCAGCAGCTCGGGCGTGACAGGGGCCTATGGCTACACCTTC. Protein sequence: CASSSGVTGAYGYTF. The chain joins TRBV7-9 to TRBJ1-2, with 8 bases that match TRBD1. The CDR3 loop spans 15 amino acids. V lost 4 bases and J lost 4; bases outside the gene matches: 8. The germline CDR1 and CDR2 sequences are SEHNR and FQNEAQ (reference sequence).